This entry concerns a single T cell receptor (beta chain). Profiling relied on immunoSEQ multiplex PCR, and the TCRdb table lists in-frame clones only, not all of them. Seen here are 180,000 or so clones, 75% to 90% observed once, and the top ten hold around 7%. This record belongs to a study of blood T cell repertoires in COVID-19. The V end was cut by 2 bases, the J end by 1 base, with 14 bases between. The CDR3 is made up of 16 amino acids. The material sequenced was peripheral blood. V and J are TRBV23-1 and TRBJ1-2; perhaps TRBD1 as D (5 bases). TRBV23-1 is an open reading frame, and its role is uncertain. This TCR came from a woman aged 40-49 years with COVID-19, enrolled during active disease. As DNA, the CDR3 is TGCGCCAGCAGTCAAAGGGGAGGCGGGGGTAACTATGGCTACACCTTC. Its translation is CASSQRGGGGNYGYTF.